This passage covers 3 T cell receptor beta chains from one sample sequenced in a study of cytomegalovirus exposure and HLA in healthy donors. PCR primers comprised 60 Vbeta and 13 Jbeta primers. Repertoires were generated with immunoSEQ multiplex PCR, while TCRdb's copy carries only in-frame clones and drops some. The listing records over 100,000 clones. The specimen was PBMCs. The receptors derive from a woman in her forties in good health and CMV-seropositive.

The J gene is TRBJ2-7, the V gene TRBV19; D perhaps matches TRBD1 (5 bases). Trimming took 4 bases from V and 1 from J, leaving 11 bases between them. Germline-derived CDR1 and CDR2 are LNHDA and SQIVND (reference sequence). CDR3 length equals 14 residues. The CDR3, as DNA: TGTGCCAGTAGTAGCTCGACAGCTTCCTACGAGCAGTACTTC. Translating it yields CASSSSTASYEQYF.

V is TRBV6-6 and J is TRBJ2-5; TRBD2 aligns across 8 bases. Germline V gene lookup returns CDR1 MNHNY and CDR2 SVGAGI (reference sequence). This CDR3 has 13 residues. The junction had 5 bases not matched to a gene; V was cut back by 8 bases and J by 3 bases. The DNA of the CDR3 is TGTGCCAGCCTCCCGCGGGGGGAAGAGACCCAGTACTTC. Protein: CASLPRGEETQYF.

The chain has TRBV29-1 and TRBJ2-3; no clear D. This CDR3 is built from 11 residues. Germline V CDR1 and CDR2: SQVTM, ANQGSEA. V lost 8 bases to trimming and J lost 5 bases, with 11 bases between them. The CDR3 bases are TGCAGCCCCCTAAGAGGAGATACGCAGTATTTT. It translates to CSPLRGDTQYF.